The 20 T cell receptor beta chains presented below share a single source sample, sequenced in a study of blood T cell repertoires in COVID-19. Generated by immunoSEQ multiplex PCR, the TCRdb table keeps only in-frame clones and is missing some. The sample carries a few hundred thousand clones, around 88% recorded once. What was sequenced was peripheral blood. These receptors came from a man younger than 45 with acute or convalescent COVID-19.

V usage is TRBV7-9 and J usage is TRBJ2-1; D might be TRBD1 (6 bases). The CDR3 runs to 15 residues. The germline CDR1 and CDR2 sequences are SEHNR and FQNEAQ (reference sequence). V shed 2 bases and J shed 3 bases, with 11 bases lying between them. This CDR3 is CASSLSGADYNEQFF. The CDR3, as DNA: TGTGCCAGCAGCTTATCAGGGGCTGACTACAATGAGCAGTTCTTC.

The rearrangement joins TRBV28 to TRBJ1-5, with D unresolved. This CDR3 contains 15 residues. V was clipped by 5 bases and J by 2 bases, with 13 bases between them. CDR1 is MDHEN and CDR2 is SYDVKM in the germline V gene. The DNA for the CDR3 is TGTGCCAGCAGTCCCATTTGGGAGGGCAATCAGCCCCAGCATTTT. This gives the protein CASSPIWEGNQPQHF.

V is TRBV6-5 and J is TRBJ1-5; D uncertain. Per germline, CDR1 MNHEY and CDR2 SVGAGI. The CDR3 contains 14 residues. Trimming cost V 0 bases and J 3 bases, with 6 bases left between them. CDR3 region: CASSYSEFNQPQHF. CDR3 in DNA: TGTGCCAGCAGTTACTCAGAGTTCAATCAGCCCCAGCATTTT.

This clone was seen a handful of times. V is TRBV7-3 and J is TRBJ1-1; the D gene is possibly TRBD1 (5 bases). V dropped 5 bases and J dropped 5 bases, with 12 bases sitting between them. There are 13 residues in the CDR3. The V gene's germline CDR1 is SGHTA and CDR2 FQGTGA. The CDR3 coding sequence is TGTGCCAGCAGCCCCATCGGGGGGACTGAAGCTTTCTTT. Amino acids: CASSPIGGTEAFF.

This sequence joins TRBV4-1 and TRBJ2-3, with TRBD2 matching over 8 bases. The CDR3 spans 16 residues. Germline V gene lookup returns CDR1 MGHRA and CDR2 YSYEKL. With V trimmed by 5 bases and J by 7 bases, 14 bases remained unmatched. CDR3 region: CASSKGERGHQYTQYF. For the CDR3, the DNA is TGCGCCAGCAGCAAGGGGGAGCGGGGGCACCAATATACGCAGTATTTT.

The J gene is TRBJ2-2, the V gene TRBV14, with TRBD2 identical over 7 bases. The CDR3 runs to 16 residues. Trimming took 4 bases from V and 3 from J; bases not matched to a gene: 8. The germline CDR1 and CDR2 sequences are SGHDN and FVKESK. CDR3 amino acids: CASSPSGREDTGELFF. In DNA, the CDR3 is TGTGCCAGCAGCCCCTCGGGGAGGGAGGACACCGGGGAGCTGTTTTTT.

V and J are TRBV7-3 and TRBJ1-2, with D perhaps matching TRBD1 (6 bases). Trimming removed 5 bases at V and 7 bases at J, with 23 bases between. The CDR3 runs 16 residues. The germline gives CDR1 SGHTA, CDR2 FQGTGA. The CDR3 region is CASSNQGGLGYRGYTF. The CDR3 nucleotides are TGTGCCAGCAGCAATCAAGGGGGATTGGGATATCGTGGCTACACCTTC.

This rearrangement joins TRBV29-1 to TRBJ2-2, with 14 bases lining up with TRBD2. V shed 1 base, J shed 6 bases, and the junction held 4 bases outside the gene matches. Germline V lookup: CDR1 SQVTM, CDR2 ANQGSEA. The CDR3 extends over 16 amino acids. As DNA, the CDR3 is TGCAGCGTTGAAGGGGGACTAGCGGGAGCTCCCGGGGAGCTGTTTTTT. This sequence encodes CSVEGGLAGAPGELFF.

This chain uses TRBV5-4 with TRBJ2-2, with TRBD2 matching 15 bases. The CDR3 loop spans 20 amino acids. In germline, CDR1 is SGHNT, CDR2 YYREEE (reference sequence). The trim removed 3 bases at V and 7 bases at J, leaving 16 bases unmatched. The CDR3 nucleotides are TGTGCCAGCAGCTACTCTGGACTAGCGGGAGGGCCCTCGGGGGGCGGGGAGCTGTTTTTT. This translates into CASSYSGLAGGPSGGGELFF.

The table lists this clone with a count of one. The chain combines TRBV6-5 with TRBJ2-7, with D possibly matching TRBD2 (6 bases). The CDR3 loop spans 15 amino acids. V was shortened by 3 bases and J by 3 bases, with 15 bases between the two germline ends. CDR1 MNHEY and CDR2 SVGAGI come from the germline V gene. CDR3 residues: CASSYSNRGDYEQYF. As DNA, the CDR3 is TGTGCCAGCAGTTATTCAAACCGCGGGGACTACGAGCAGTACTTC.

This CDR3 is CASSGEGLRTDTQYF. In nucleotides, the CDR3 is TGTGCCAGCAGCGGAGAGGGACTTCGCACAGATACGCAGTATTTT. The gene calls are TRBV9 and TRBJ2-3, with a possible D match to TRBD2 (6 bases). The CDR3 is 15 residues long. The V and J ends lost 3 bases and 1 base respectively, with 12 bases between them. CDR1 is SGDLS and CDR2 is YYNGEE in the germline V gene.

The CDR3 here is CASSPYKGVNEKLFF. DNA for the CDR3: TGTGCCAGCTCACCGTATAAGGGGGTAAATGAAAAACTGTTTTTT. The chain is built from TRBV18 and TRBJ1-4; D perhaps matches TRBD1 (6 bases). Germline V gene lookup returns CDR1 KGHSH and CDR2 LQKENI. CDR3 length: 15 residues. Trimming left V 3 bases short and J 5 bases short, with 13 bases between.

The chain recombines TRBV7-3 with TRBJ1-1, with D unclear. Germline lookup yields CDR1 SGHTA and CDR2 FQGTGA. V lost 6 bases and J 0 bases, leaving 11 bases between the germline ends. The CDR3 sequence is 14 residues long. The CDR3 nucleotides read TGTGCCAGCAGTTCAAACCAGGTGAACACTGAAGCTTTCTTT. This codes for CASSSNQVNTEAFF.

The chain uses TRBV5-1 and TRBJ2-3; no definite D call. The CDR3 length is 15 residues. Trimming removed 0 bases at V and 4 bases at J, with 12 bases between. Germline CDR1 reads SGHRS; CDR2 reads YFSETQ. CDR3: CASSLAGIAADTQYF. CDR3 nucleotide sequence: TGCGCCAGCAGCTTGGCCGGTATAGCAGCAGATACGCAGTATTTT.

Here the CDR3 reads CASSSRNHGTSGGFTYNEQFF. The DNA of the CDR3 is TGTGCCAGCAGCTCGAGGAACCACGGGACTAGCGGGGGGTTCACTTACAATGAGCAGTTCTTC. The rearrangement joins TRBV7-8 to TRBJ2-1; TRBD2 matches at 15 bases. This CDR3 comprises 21 residues. From germline, CDR1 is SGHVS and CDR2 FQNEAQ. Trimming took 4 bases from V and 4 from J; bases not matched to a gene: 17.

The chain uses TRBV28 and TRBJ2-7; possible D gene TRBD2, 6 bases. The CDR3 has 14 amino acids. With 4 bases removed from V and 9 bases from J, the gap between germline ends came to 19 bases. Per germline, CDR1 MDHEN and CDR2 SYDVKM. CDR3 in amino acids: CASSSRIQPGVQYF. As DNA, the CDR3 is TGTGCCAGCAGTTCTCGGATCCAGCCGGGGGTGCAGTACTTC.

This sequence joins TRBV3-1 (or the pseudogene TRBV3-2) and TRBJ1-3; D not resolved. V was shortened by 2 bases and J by 4 bases, with 9 bases between the two germline ends. Germline loops: CDR1 LGHDT, CDR2 YNNKEL (reference sequence). The CDR3 totals 14 residues. CDR3 residues: CASSQSWSGNTIYF. CDR3 coding DNA: TGTGCCAGCAGCCAAAGTTGGAGCGGAAACACCATATATTTT.

The rearrangement links TRBV19 to TRBJ1-4, with TRBD1 matching 7 bases. The CDR3 extends over 15 amino acids. The germline gives CDR1 LNHDA, CDR2 SQIVND (reference sequence). Germline trimming cut 7 bases from V and 2 bases from J; bases unmatched to any gene: 7. Here the CDR3 DNA reads TGTGCCAGTAATAAACAGGGGTATACTAATGAAAAACTGTTTTTT. Residues: CASNKQGYTNEKLFF. Complete variable domain (other parts from reference TRBV19 and TRBJ1-4): DGGITQSPKYLFRKEGQNVTLSCEQNLNHDAMYWYRQDPGQGLRLIYYSQIVNDFQKGDIAEGYSVSREKKESFPLTVTSAQKNPTAFYLCASNKQGYTNEKLFFGSGTQLSVL.

J is TRBJ1-4 and V is TRBV7-9, with D unclear. CDR1 and CDR2 from the germline V gene are SEHNR and FQNEAQ (reference sequence). This CDR3 is built from 14 residues. V was cut by 5 bases and J by 4 bases, with 11 bases left in between. DNA for the CDR3: TGTGCCAGCAGCCCCAGACGGAGTAATGAAAAACTGTTTTTT. Translating gives CASSPRRSNEKLFF.

This clone has only a few counts. V and J are TRBV28 and TRBJ1-1; 10 bases line up with TRBD1. The CDR3 totals 14 residues. Germline V gene lookup returns CDR1 MDHEN and CDR2 SYDVKM. The J segment lost 0 bases and the V segment lost 10 bases, leaving 5 bases of the junction unmatched. CDR3 sequence (DNA): TGTGCCACGACAGGGGGCAATATGAACACTGAAGCTTTCTTT. Its protein is CATTGGNMNTEAFF.